This T cell receptor beta chain was obtained from a study of blood T cell repertoires in COVID-19. About the study: T cells, B-cell-depleted T cells, or PBMCs provided the cDNA or gDNA that served as material.

V gave up 0 bases and J gave up 3 bases; unmatched junction bases: 10. Germline V gene sequence: CDR1 LGHDT, CDR2 YNNKEL (reference sequence). The CDR3 sequence is 17 residues long. The protocol was immunoSEQ multiplex PCR, while the TCRdb copy is restricted to in-frame clones and leaves out a portion. This table has over 130,000 clones, roughly 84% appearing once. The TCR sequence derives from a human donor in a cohort sampled during active COVID-19. The chain has TRBV3-1 (or the pseudogene TRBV3-2) and TRBJ2-7, with TRBD1 matching 8 bases. Sequencing was done on a sample of peripheral blood. Here the CDR3 reads CASSQEYSGQGHYEQYF. The CDR3 DNA reads as TGTGCCAGCAGCCAAGAGTACTCAGGACAGGGCCACTACGAGCAGTACTTC.